Below, 5 T cell receptor delta chains from the same sample are listed, as sequenced in a study of gamma-delta T cells after stem cell transplantation (dated by TCRdb to the mid-2010s). Libraries came from RT-PCR. The instrument given in TCRdb is Illumina MiSeq. With CATT, TCRdb called clones again from the public reads; duplicate DNA rows were later joined. In this sample the table shows roughly 10,000 delta-chain clones, around 42% of which occur a single time. More than 2.5% of the sample belongs to the ten largest clones. Sequences were obtained from gamma-delta T cells. Receptors originate from a human donor. It is not recorded whose cells these are; they may come from a transplant donor.

Notes on this clone: At one of its ends the junction is not consistent with the germline gene, which may arise from a read error. The chain employs TRDV2 and TRDJ3; maybe TRDD3 (6 bases). This CDR3 is built from 21 residues. CDR1 is GEAIGNYY, CDR2 EKD, per germline. Here the CDR3 DNA reads TGTGCCTGTGACGGCCCCCCCTACTGGGTGGTGGGCTCCTGTGACACCCGACAGATGTTTTTC. This gives the protein CACDGPPYWVVGSCDTRQMFF.

This clone has a handful of counts. The rearrangement joins TRDV3 to TRDJ1; 8 nucleotides match TRDD3. The CDR3 totals 16 residues. Germline CDR1 and CDR2: TVYSNPD and GDNSRS (reference sequence). V dropped 0 bases and J dropped 0; count of bases not matched to a gene: 9. The CDR3 DNA reads as TGTGCCTTTAGCCGGGGGGATATGAGGTACACCGATAAACTCATCTTT. It encodes CAFSRGDMRYTDKLIF.

The chain recombines TRDV1 with TRDJ1, with TRDD3 identical over 13 bases. The CDR3 consists of 23 residues. Germline V gives CDR1 TSWWSYY, CDR2 QGS. Unmatched junction bases numbered 21, after V lost 2 bases and J lost 0 bases. In DNA form, the CDR3 reads TGTGCTCTTGGGGAATCTAGCCCTTTCAAGTACTGGGGGATACGCGGGTACACCGATAAACTCATCTTT. It specifies CALGESSPFKYWGIRGYTDKLIF.

In regard to this clone: This may be a read error, as it is one base from a much larger clone. The rearrangement links TRDV2 to TRDJ3; the match to TRDD3 covers 10 bases. This CDR3 has 19 amino acids. After removal of 3 bases from V and 0 bases from J, the junction contained 7 bases not matched to a gene. Germline V gene lookup returns CDR1 GEAIGNYY and CDR2 EKD. The CDR3 spells CACDPKYWGISWDTRQMFF. In DNA, the CDR3 is TGTGCCTGTGACCCTAAGTACTGGGGGATCTCCTGGGACACCCGACAGATGTTTTTC.

This clone showed up just a few times. Other nucleotide sequences in the sample specify the same CDR3. CDR3 loop: CAASALSGGRGIRYTDKLIF. The CDR3 coding sequence is TGTGCAGCAAGCGCGCTATCAGGGGGGAGGGGGATCCGTTACACCGATAAACTCATCTTT. The chain uses TRAV29/DV5 and TRDJ1; 7 bases match TRDD3. The CDR3 has 20 amino acids. J was trimmed by 0 bases and V by 0 bases; bases with no gene match: 20. Germline CDR1 NSMFDY, CDR2 ISSIKDK.